These T cell receptor beta chains were read from a single sample in a study of beta chain features in type 1 diabetes. Some clones are missing from TCRdb's copy, which holds only in-frame ones; the method was immunoSEQ multiplex PCR. The sample consists of about 350,000 clones, 20% of them appearing once. Sequences were obtained from naive CD4+ T cells from blood. Source of these receptors: a woman aged 18-29 years in good health. Each CDR3 is given with its conserved first and last residue. A D gene is named only where the DNA matches it firmly. For some rows the clone size is stated as once, few or many, or as a class when expanded; others skip it.

V gene: TRBV2; clone size: few; J gene: TRBJ1-3; D gene: .; CDR3 DNA: TGTGCCAGCAGTGGCGGCACCATATATTTT; CDR3 protein: CASSGGTIYF
V gene: TRBV5-1; clone size: .; J gene: TRBJ2-1; D gene: TRBD2; CDR3 DNA: TGCGCCAGCAGCTTGTGGGCGGGAGGAACGTGGGATGAGCAGTTCTTC; CDR3 protein: CASSLWAGGTWDEQFF
V gene: TRBV30; clone size: .; J gene: TRBJ1-5; D gene: .; CDR3 DNA: TGTGCCTGGAGTGCAGTAACAGTCGATCAGCCCCAGCATTTT; CDR3 protein: CAWSAVTVDQPQHF
V gene: TRBV7-2; clone size: few; J gene: TRBJ2-3; D gene: .; CDR3 DNA: TGTGCCAGCCAGCGGGCTCGCACAGATACGCAGTATTTT; CDR3 protein: CASQRARTDTQYF
V gene: TRBV9; clone size: .; J gene: TRBJ2-3; D gene: TRBD2; CDR3 DNA: TGTGCCAGCAGCGTAGATCCGCTAGCGGGGGGGGCAGATACGCAGTATTTT; CDR3 protein: CASSVDPLAGGADTQYF
V gene: TRBV25-1; clone size: few; J gene: TRBJ2-1; D gene: TRBD1; CDR3 DNA: TGTGCCAGCGCTCCTCGGGACAGGGGTTACAATGAGCAGTTCTTC; CDR3 protein: CASAPRDRGYNEQFF
V gene: TRBV2; clone size: few; J gene: TRBJ2-7; D gene: TRBD1; CDR3 DNA: TGTGCCAGCGCACAGGGGGCGAACGAGCAGTACTTC; CDR3 protein: CASAQGANEQYF
V gene: TRBV7-8; clone size: .; J gene: TRBJ2-7; D gene: TRBD2; CDR3 DNA: TGTGCCAGCAGCCCGATAGGGGCTAGCGGCTACGAGCAGTACTTC; CDR3 protein: CASSPIGASGYEQYF
V gene: TRBV9; clone size: few; J gene: TRBJ2-3; D gene: .; CDR3 DNA: TGTGCCAGCAGCGTCAAGCGGTTAAGCACAGATACGCAGTATTTT; CDR3 protein: CASSVKRLSTDTQYF
V gene: TRBV19; clone size: .; J gene: TRBJ2-5; D gene: .; CDR3 DNA: TGTGCCAGTAGTGGCCTCGGCGGGCCGTGGAGTGAGACCCAGTACTTC; CDR3 protein: CASSGLGGPWSETQYF
V gene: TRBV12-5; clone size: .; J gene: TRBJ2-1; D gene: .; CDR3 DNA: TGTGCTAGTGGTTGGATGGGGGCGGGAGTTCGGTACAATGAGCAGTTCTTC; CDR3 protein: CASGWMGAGVRYNEQFF
V gene: TRBV9; clone size: .; J gene: TRBJ2-3; D gene: TRBD1; CDR3 DNA: TGTGCCAGCAGCGTAGCAGCAGGGGGCTGGGATACGCAGTATTTT; CDR3 protein: CASSVAAGGWDTQYF
V gene: TRBV12-5; clone size: few; J gene: TRBJ2-3; D gene: .; CDR3 DNA: TGTGCTAGTGGTCCGGCGGCGCCAGATACGCAGTATTTT; CDR3 protein: CASGPAAPDTQYF
V gene: TRBV4-2; clone size: few; J gene: TRBJ2-3; D gene: TRBD2; CDR3 DNA: TGTGCCAGCAGCCAAGGTCTTGGGACTAGCGGGGACACAGATACGCAGTATTTT; CDR3 protein: CASSQGLGTSGDTDTQYF
V gene: TRBV29-1; clone size: few; J gene: TRBJ1-1; D gene: .; CDR3 DNA: TGCAGCGTTGAGTGGGAACAGGAAGGGATTGAAGCTTTCTTT; CDR3 protein: CSVEWEQEGIEAFF
V gene: TRBV18; clone size: few; J gene: TRBJ2-7; D gene: .; CDR3 DNA: TGTGCCAGCTCACCGTCGGCAACGCGGATTTACGAGCAGTACTTC; CDR3 protein: CASSPSATRIYEQYF
V gene: TRBV28; clone size: .; J gene: TRBJ2-5; D gene: TRBD2; CDR3 DNA: TGTGCCAGCAGACCCCTAGCGGGAGGGCCGAAGACCCAGTACTTC; CDR3 protein: CASRPLAGGPKTQYF
V gene: TRBV4-3; clone size: .; J gene: TRBJ2-3; D gene: .; CDR3 DNA: TGCGCCAGCAGCCAAGATCAGGGAGATACGCAGTATTTT; CDR3 protein: CASSQDQGDTQYF
V gene: TRBV7-9; clone size: .; J gene: TRBJ2-5; D gene: .; CDR3 DNA: TGTGCCAGCGGGCGAGAGACCCAGTACTTC; CDR3 protein: CASGRETQYF
V gene: TRBV7-9; clone size: few; J gene: TRBJ1-1; D gene: .; CDR3 DNA: TGTGCCAGCAGCTCTCAGATGAACACTGAAGCTTTCTTT; CDR3 protein: CASSSQMNTEAFF
V gene: TRBV7-3; clone size: .; J gene: TRBJ2-2; D gene: .; CDR3 DNA: TGTGCCAGCACATCCCAGGAGGAAGCGAACACCGGGGAGCTGTTTTTT; CDR3 protein: CASTSQEEANTGELFF
V gene: TRBV23-1; clone size: few; J gene: TRBJ1-1; D gene: TRBD1; CDR3 DNA: TGCGCCAGCAGTCAACTAGACAGGGAGGTCGATGACACTGAAGCTTTCTTT; CDR3 protein: CASSQLDREVDDTEAFF
V gene: TRBV6-5; clone size: .; J gene: TRBJ2-2; D gene: .; CDR3 DNA: TGTGCCAGCAGTTACTCAGCTCAAGCGATTACCGGGGAGCTGTTTTTT; CDR3 protein: CASSYSAQAITGELFF
V gene: TRBV18; clone size: .; J gene: TRBJ1-4; D gene: .; CDR3 DNA: TGTGCCAGCTCAGCAAACAGGGAAGATAATGAAAAACTGTTTTTT; CDR3 protein: CASSANREDNEKLFF
V gene: TRBV7-9; clone size: .; J gene: TRBJ2-4; D gene: TRBD1; CDR3 DNA: TGTGCCAGCAGCTTAAGACAGGGGGGCATTCAGTACTTC; CDR3 protein: CASSLRQGGIQYF
V gene: TRBV14; clone size: .; J gene: TRBJ1-1; D gene: TRBD1; CDR3 DNA: TGTGCCAGCAGCTACGACAGGGACACTGAAGCTTTCTTT; CDR3 protein: CASSYDRDTEAFF
V gene: TRBV2; clone size: .; J gene: TRBJ2-1; D gene: TRBD2; CDR3 DNA: TGTGCCTGCCGCGGGGGGGCTTCCTACAATGAGCAGTTCTTC; CDR3 protein: CACRGGASYNEQFF
V gene: TRBV7-2; clone size: few; J gene: TRBJ2-1; D gene: TRBD2; CDR3 DNA: TGTGCCAGCAGCTTAGTCAGCGGGAGAGGTAATGAGCAGTTCTTC; CDR3 protein: CASSLVSGRGNEQFF
V gene: TRBV7-9; clone size: .; J gene: TRBJ2-6; D gene: .; CDR3 DNA: TGTGCCAGCAGTCCTAACAGGGCTGGGGCCAACGTCCTGACTTTC; CDR3 protein: CASSPNRAGANVLTF
V gene: TRBV7-3; clone size: .; J gene: TRBJ2-7; D gene: TRBD1; CDR3 DNA: TGTGCCAGCAGCGCCCGAAACAGGGGGGATTCGGAGCAGTACTTC; CDR3 protein: CASSARNRGDSEQYF
V gene: TRBV4-1; clone size: once; J gene: TRBJ1-2; D gene: TRBD1; CDR3 DNA: TGCGCCAGCAGCCAAGATAGGGATCGACAGGGGAACTTC; CDR3 protein: CASSQDRDRQGNF
V gene: TRBV4-2; clone size: .; J gene: TRBJ2-1; D gene: TRBD2; CDR3 DNA: TGTGCCAGCAGCCAAGGGCTAGCGGGAAACAATGAGCAGTTCTTC; CDR3 protein: CASSQGLAGNNEQFF
V gene: TRBV5-6; clone size: .; J gene: TRBJ2-1; D gene: TRBD2; CDR3 DNA: TGTGCCAGCAGCTTGGATAGCGGGAGGATCCACAATGAGCAGTTCTTC; CDR3 protein: CASSLDSGRIHNEQFF
V gene: TRBV2; clone size: .; J gene: TRBJ2-1; D gene: .; CDR3 DNA: TGTGCCAGCAGGGAATATATCTCCTACAATGAGCAGTTCTTC; CDR3 protein: CASREYISYNEQFF
V gene: TRBV15; clone size: .; J gene: TRBJ1-5; D gene: TRBD1; CDR3 DNA: TGTGCCACCAGCAGAGATGGCAGGGGGATTAATCAGCCCCAGCATTTT; CDR3 protein: CATSRDGRGINQPQHF
V gene: TRBV5-6; clone size: few; J gene: TRBJ2-7; D gene: .; CDR3 DNA: TGTGCCAGCAGCTGGACCGACAGGAACGAGCAGTACTTC; CDR3 protein: CASSWTDRNEQYF
V gene: TRBV5-1; clone size: few; J gene: TRBJ2-5; D gene: TRBD1; CDR3 DNA: TGCGCCAGCAGCTTGGCCCAGGGGGACCAAGAGACCCAGTACTTC; CDR3 protein: CASSLAQGDQETQYF
V gene: TRBV5-6; clone size: few; J gene: TRBJ2-7; D gene: .; CDR3 DNA: TGTGCCAGCAGCCTGACAGCCCACTACGAGCAGTACTTC; CDR3 protein: CASSLTAHYEQYF
V gene: TRBV12-2; clone size: .; J gene: TRBJ1-5; D gene: .; CDR3 DNA: TGTGCAAGTCGCTTAGAGGAGGGCGATCAGCCCCAGCATTTT; CDR3 protein: CASRLEEGDQPQHF
V gene: TRBV9; clone size: .; J gene: TRBJ2-1; D gene: .; CDR3 DNA: TGTGCCAGCAGCGTAAGGGGGGAGGGCCCCCGTGAGCAGTTCTTC; CDR3 protein: CASSVRGEGPREQFF
V gene: TRBV4-2; clone size: .; J gene: TRBJ1-2; D gene: .; CDR3 DNA: TGTGCCAGCAGCCAAACCAGGGGCGCGGATGGCTACACCTTC; CDR3 protein: CASSQTRGADGYTF
V gene: TRBV5-1; clone size: few; J gene: TRBJ2-1; D gene: TRBD1; CDR3 DNA: TGCGCCAGCAGCTTAGGACAGGCTTTGGATGAGCAGTTCTTC; CDR3 protein: CASSLGQALDEQFF
V gene: TRBV5-4; clone size: .; J gene: TRBJ2-5; D gene: TRBD1; CDR3 DNA: TGTGCCAGCAGCAGAAGGGACAGACTTCAAGAGACCCAGTACTTC; CDR3 protein: CASSRRDRLQETQYF
V gene: TRBV19; clone size: .; J gene: TRBJ2-2; D gene: .; CDR3 DNA: TGTGCCAGTACCCCAGTGGGAGGGAACACCGGGGAGCTGTTTTTT; CDR3 protein: CASTPVGGNTGELFF
V gene: TRBV7-2; clone size: .; J gene: TRBJ1-1; D gene: TRBD1; CDR3 DNA: TGTGCCAGCAGCTTATCTCGACAGGGGGCTTTGAACACTGAAGCTTTCTTT; CDR3 protein: CASSLSRQGALNTEAFF
V gene: TRBV4-3; clone size: few; J gene: TRBJ1-2; D gene: TRBD1; CDR3 DNA: TGCGCCAGCAGCCAAGGAGGGGACAGGCGAGGCGGCTACACCTTC; CDR3 protein: CASSQGGDRRGGYTF
V gene: TRBV5-6; clone size: few; J gene: TRBJ1-2; D gene: .; CDR3 DNA: TGTGCCAGCAGCTTGGACCTCACTTATGGCTACACCTTC; CDR3 protein: CASSLDLTYGYTF
V gene: TRBV4-1; clone size: few; J gene: TRBJ2-5; D gene: TRBD2; CDR3 DNA: TGCGCCAGCAGCTTCCGACTAGCGGGAGCCCAAGAGACCCAGTACTTC; CDR3 protein: CASSFRLAGAQETQYF
V gene: TRBV5-6; clone size: few; J gene: TRBJ2-5; D gene: TRBD1; CDR3 DNA: TGTGCCAGCAGCCATGGACAGGGGGGGGAGACCCAGTACTTC; CDR3 protein: CASSHGQGGETQYF
V gene: TRBV5-1; clone size: .; J gene: TRBJ1-2; D gene: .; CDR3 DNA: TGCGCCAGCAGCTTGGACGGCGAGGTCTACACCTTC; CDR3 protein: CASSLDGEVYTF
V gene: TRBV6-5; clone size: .; J gene: TRBJ1-2; D gene: TRBD1; CDR3 DNA: TGTGCCAGCAGTGCCTCAGGGGGCATGGTCTATGGCTACACCTTC; CDR3 protein: CASSASGGMVYGYTF
V gene: TRBV6-5; clone size: few; J gene: TRBJ1-1; D gene: TRBD1; CDR3 DNA: TGTGCCAGCAGTTATTGGGGACAGGGGAACACTGAAGCTTTCTTT; CDR3 protein: CASSYWGQGNTEAFF
V gene: TRBV10-3; clone size: few; J gene: TRBJ2-5; D gene: TRBD1; CDR3 DNA: TGTGCCATCAGGACGAACAGGGGGACCCAGTACTTC; CDR3 protein: CAIRTNRGTQYF
V gene: TRBV29-1; clone size: few; J gene: TRBJ2-5; D gene: .; CDR3 DNA: TGCAGCGTTGGGCAGTACCAAGAGACCCAGTACTTC; CDR3 protein: CSVGQYQETQYF
V gene: TRBV27; clone size: few; J gene: TRBJ2-7; D gene: TRBD2; CDR3 DNA: TGTGCCAGCAGAACCCCAGCGGGAAGGACCTACGAGCAGTACTTC; CDR3 protein: CASRTPAGRTYEQYF
V gene: TRBV25-1; clone size: .; J gene: TRBJ1-5; D gene: TRBD1; CDR3 DNA: TGTGCCAGCGAAGGGACAGGGGATCAGCCCCAGCATTTT; CDR3 protein: CASEGTGDQPQHF
V gene: TRBV25-1; clone size: few; J gene: TRBJ2-1; D gene: TRBD2; CDR3 DNA: TGTGCCAGCAGTGGGCCCCGGGGGGGCGGATACAATGAGCAGTTCTTC; CDR3 protein: CASSGPRGGGYNEQFF
V gene: TRBV5-6; clone size: few; J gene: TRBJ1-1; D gene: .; CDR3 DNA: TGTGCCAGCAGCTTAACAGGGCTTAACACTGAAGCTTTCTTT; CDR3 protein: CASSLTGLNTEAFF
V gene: TRBV7-2; clone size: .; J gene: TRBJ1-2; D gene: TRBD1; CDR3 DNA: TGTGCCAGCAGCACCGGGACAGGGAACAATGGCTACACCTTC; CDR3 protein: CASSTGTGNNGYTF
V gene: TRBV11-1; clone size: .; J gene: TRBJ2-2; D gene: .; CDR3 DNA: TGTGCCAGCAGTTCACAGGGTCACGGGGAGCTGTTTTTT; CDR3 protein: CASSSQGHGELFF